The 17 T cell receptor beta chains presented below share a single source sample, sequenced in a study of cytomegalovirus exposure and HLA in healthy donors. With 60 Vbeta and 13 Jbeta primers, the PCR was carried out. Profiling relied on immunoSEQ multiplex PCR, and the TCRdb table lists in-frame clones only, not all of them. The table includes roughly 120,000 clones, more than 70% detected once. The sample comprised PBMCs. These receptors originate from a man aged 45-60 years in good health and CMV-seropositive.

V gene TRBV30 combines with J gene TRBJ2-3, with D possibly TRBD2 on 6 matching bases. V was cut by 3 bases and J by 2 bases, with 15 bases left in between. The germline CDR1 and CDR2 sequences are GTSNPN and SVGIG (reference sequence). The CDR3 loop spans 15 amino acids. The CDR3 loop reads CAWSYCTGDTDTQYF. CDR3 sequence (DNA): TGTGCCTGGAGCTACTGCACGGGGGACACAGATACGCAGTATTTT.

V gene TRBV19 combines with J gene TRBJ2-5; D is uncertain. V shed 1 base and J shed 0 bases, with 6 bases lying between them. CDR1 and CDR2 (germline): LNHDA, SQIVND (reference sequence). This CDR3 comprises 14 residues. The CDR3 DNA reads as TGTGCCAGTAGTATAGGTAGCCACCAAGAGACCCAGTACTTC. Its protein is CASSIGSHQETQYF.

Concerning this clone: Other DNA sequences in the sample encode the same CDR3. J is TRBJ2-7 and V is TRBV18; 9 bases are a match to TRBD1. Germline CDR1 is KGHSH and CDR2 is LQKENI. V was clipped by 3 bases and J by 3 bases; unmatched bases: 6. The CDR3 sequence is 15 residues long. The CDR3 DNA sequence: TGTGCCAGCTCACCCCCTGGACAGGGGAGCTACGAGCAGTACTTC. As protein: CASSPPGQGSYEQYF.

V is TRBV29-1 and J is TRBJ2-7; 8 bases align to TRBD1. Trimming cost V 6 bases and J 0 bases; bases outside gene matches: 4. The CDR3 loop spans 13 amino acids. Germline assignment: CDR1 SQVTM and CDR2 ANQGSEA. CDR3 amino acids: CSVLTGGSYEQYF. The CDR3 DNA follows: TGCAGCGTCTTAACAGGGGGCTCCTACGAGCAGTACTTC.

V and J are TRBV9 and TRBJ1-1, with 10 positions matching TRBD1. Germline assignment: CDR1 SGDLS and CDR2 YYNGEE. V trimming: 4 bases; J trimming: 3 bases; junction bases outside the gene matches: 9. The CDR3 runs 16 residues. The CDR3 nucleotides are TGTGCCAGCAGCCCCCGAGGAGGACAGGGGGACACTGAAGCTTTCTTT. It translates to CASSPRGGQGDTEAFF.

This chain joins TRBV6-1 and TRBJ2-4; 8 bases match TRBD1. Germline-derived CDR1 and CDR2 are MNHNS and SASEGT. Germline trimming cut 2 bases from V and 14 bases from J; bases unmatched to any gene: 8. The CDR3 extends over 13 amino acids. The CDR3 DNA follows: TGTGCCAGCAGTGAAACAACAGGGGGTTGGAAGTACTTC. It codes for CASSETTGGWKYF.

The chain uses TRBV10-2 and TRBJ2-2; D call uncertain. V was pared by 11 bases and J by 1 base, with 11 bases between. Germline CDR1 is WSHSY and CDR2 is SAAADI. The CDR3 contains 13 residues. For the CDR3, the DNA is TGCGCCTGCGATGGTGGGAACACCGGGGAGCTGTTTTTT. Translating gives CACDGGNTGELFF.

The V and J genes are TRBV27 and TRBJ2-1, with D possibly matching TRBD2 (6 bases). V lost 10 bases to trimming and J lost 2 bases, with 12 bases between them. The CDR3 loop spans 13 amino acids. CDR1 and CDR2 from the germline V gene are MNHEY and SMNVEV (reference sequence). The CDR3 DNA sequence: TGTGCCACCGTTAGCGGCGCCTACAATGAGCAGTTCTTC. Translation: CATVSGAYNEQFF.

The chain joins TRBV7-6 to TRBJ1-2; TRBD1 matches at 8 bases. The CDR3 is made up of 15 amino acids. Trimming removed 5 bases from V and 1 base from J; junction bases left unmatched: 6. CDR1 is SGHVS and CDR2 is FNYEAQ in the germline V gene. This CDR3 is CASSEGQDFNYGYTF. CDR3 bases: TGTGCCAGCAGCGAGGGACAGGATTTTAACTATGGCTACACCTTC.

This chain links TRBV5-6 with TRBJ1-2; the match to TRBD1 covers 9 bases. CDR3 length equals 15 residues. Trimming removed 0 bases from V and 8 bases from J; junction bases left unmatched: 8. CDR1 is SGHDT, CDR2 YYEEEE, per germline. The chain's CDR3 is CASSLDRGRMWGYTF. CDR3 sequence (DNA): TGTGCCAGCAGCTTGGACAGGGGGCGGATGTGGGGCTACACCTTC. The whole variable domain, filled in from reference TRBV5-6 and TRBJ1-2, reads DAGVTQSPTHLIKTRGQQVTLRCSPKSGHDTVSWYQQALGQGPQFIFQYYEEEERQRGNFPDRFSGHQFPNYSSELNVNALLLGDSALYLCASSLDRGRMWGYTFGSGTRLTVV.

This sequence joins TRBV28 and TRBJ1-5; 9 bases align to TRBD1. The V segment lost 6 bases and the J segment 6 bases; nucleotides outside the gene matches: 9. The CDR3 has 15 amino acids. Germline assignment: CDR1 MDHEN and CDR2 SYDVKM. In nucleotides, the CDR3 is TGTGCCAGCAGATCCGGGACAGGGCTTGTTCAGCCCCAGCATTTT. This encodes CASRSGTGLVQPQHF.

This chain connects TRBV4-3 to TRBJ1-4, with 7 positions matching TRBD1. From germline, CDR1 is LGHNA and CDR2 YSLEER. There are 16 residues in the CDR3. Germline trimming cut 1 base from V and 4 bases from J; bases unmatched to any gene: 6. CDR3 nucleotides: TGCGCCAGCAGCCAAGGGGGACAGCACATTAATGAAAAACTGTTTTTT. It specifies CASSQGGQHINEKLFF.

This sequence joins TRBV6-6 and TRBJ1-1; 8 bases fit TRBD1. The CDR3 is 14 amino acids. The ends lost 2 bases at V and 4 bases at J; junction bases unmatched: 3. CDR1 is MNHNY and CDR2 is SVGAGI in the germline V gene (reference sequence). In DNA, the CDR3 is TGTGCCAGCAGTTACCAGGGGGCGAGCACTGAAGCTTTCTTT. Residues: CASSYQGASTEAFF.

This chain uses TRBV6-4 with TRBJ1-2; 7 bases align to TRBD1. Germline CDR1 is MRHNA and CDR2 is SNTAGT. V shed 5 bases and J 3 bases; nucleotides not matched to a gene: 3. There are 13 residues in the CDR3. CDR3 amino acids: CASSTGADYGYTF. The DNA for the CDR3 is TGTGCCAGCAGTACAGGGGCGGACTATGGCTACACCTTC.

The CDR3 here is CASSLLASGANVLTF. CDR3 DNA sequence: TGCGCCAGCAGCTTGTTGGCCTCTGGGGCCAACGTCCTGACTTTC. V gene TRBV5-1 combines with J gene TRBJ2-6; D not certain. From germline, CDR1 is SGHRS and CDR2 YFSETQ. V lost 1 base to trimming and J lost 0 bases, with 5 bases between them. The CDR3 totals 15 residues.

The chain employs TRBV6-6 and TRBJ2-5, with D tentatively TRBD2 (7 bases). Germline V gene sequence: CDR1 MNHNY, CDR2 SVGAGI (reference sequence). Trimming removed 10 bases at V and 7 bases at J, with 19 bases between. There are 13 residues in the CDR3. The CDR3 protein is CATEGGVSGTQYF. DNA for the CDR3: TGTGCCACCGAGGGGGGGGTGAGTGGGACCCAGTACTTC.

This chain joins TRBV29-1 and TRBJ1-2; D is ambiguous. Germline CDR1 SQVTM, CDR2 ANQGSEA. The CDR3 consists of 12 residues. The V end was cut by 3 bases, the J end by 4 bases, with 9 bases between. The CDR3, as DNA: TGCAGCGTTGAGGGGAGTATCTATGGCTACACCTTC. As protein: CSVEGSIYGYTF.